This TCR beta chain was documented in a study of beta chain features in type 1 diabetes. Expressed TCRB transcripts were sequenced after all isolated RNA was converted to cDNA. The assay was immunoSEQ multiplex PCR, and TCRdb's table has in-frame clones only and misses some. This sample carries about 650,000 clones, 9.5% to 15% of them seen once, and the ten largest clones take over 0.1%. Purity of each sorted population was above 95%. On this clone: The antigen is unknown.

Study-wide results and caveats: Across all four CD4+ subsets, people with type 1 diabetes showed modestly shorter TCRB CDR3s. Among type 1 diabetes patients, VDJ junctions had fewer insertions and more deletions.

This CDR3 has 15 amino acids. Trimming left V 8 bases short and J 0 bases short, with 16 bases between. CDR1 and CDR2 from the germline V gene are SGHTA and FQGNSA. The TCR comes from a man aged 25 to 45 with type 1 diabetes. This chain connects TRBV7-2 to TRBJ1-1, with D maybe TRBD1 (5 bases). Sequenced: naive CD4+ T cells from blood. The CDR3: CASVPPGGMNTEAFF. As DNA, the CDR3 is TGTGCCAGCGTGCCTCCCGGGGGTATGAACACTGAAGCTTTCTTT.